Listed below are T cell receptor beta chains from one sample, sequenced in a study of blood T cells in healthy people across ages. TCRdb re-derived calls from the 5' RACE reads in MiXCR, one entry per CDR3 protein. The table lists 1.8 million or so distinct CDR3 sequences, about two fifths of them singletons. The sequenced sample was blood. The receptors stem from a human donor in good health. Both conserved end residues are part of each CDR3. D genes are given only for firm matches. The size entry is marked missing in some rows and otherwise reads once, few, many or a size class.

TRBV6-2/TRBV6-3	TRBD1	few	TRBJ1-5	TGTGCCAGCAGTTACGTGCCGGGACAGGGAAGCAATCAGCCCCAGCATTTT	CASSYVPGQGSNQPQHF
TRBV11-2	NA	NA	TRBJ1-6	TGTGCCAGCAGCTTGGGAGAATCACCCCTCCACTTT	CASSLGESPLHF
TRBV29-1	NA	NA	TRBJ1-1	TGCAGCGTTGAAAAGGCCTTGAACACTGAAGCTTTCTTT	CSVEKALNTEAFF
TRBV11-3	TRBD1	NA	TRBJ2-3	TGTGCCAGCAGCCCCGGGACAGGGAGGAGCACAGATACGCAGTATTTT	CASSPGTGRSTDTQYF
TRBV25-1	TRBD2	NA	TRBJ2-5	TGTGCCAGCAGTGATCTAGCGGGGGGACAAGAGACCCAGTACTTC	CASSDLAGGQETQYF
TRBV4-2	NA	few	TRBJ1-2	TGTGCCAGCAGCTCTCGGATACAGTTCGGGGTCTATGGCTACACCTTC	CASSSRIQFGVYGYTF
TRBV11-2	NA	NA	TRBJ2-7	TGTGCCAGCGGGTCTTCGTCTTACGAGCAGTACTTC	CASGSSSYEQYF
TRBV27	NA	NA	TRBJ2-1	TGTGCCAGCAGTATTAAGGGGCCCCGATTTCCCTACAATGAGCAGTTCTTC	CASSIKGPRFPYNEQFF
TRBV12-3/TRBV12-4	TRBD2	NA	TRBJ2-2	TGTGCCAGCAAGGCGGGAGGGTCCGGGGAGCTGTTTTTT	CASKAGGSGELFF
TRBV24-1	NA	NA	TRBJ2-5	TGTGCCACCAGTGGTTCGGGGCAACCGATACAAGAGACCCAGTACTTC	CATSGSGQPIQETQYF
TRBV9	NA	many	TRBJ2-6	TGTGCCAGCAGCGTAGCTCCGGGCAATCGTCCTGGGGCCAACGTCCTGACTTTC	CASSVAPGNRPGANVLTF
TRBV7-9	NA	NA	TRBJ2-1	TGTGCCAGCAGCTTAGAGTATCGGGTCGCGGGGAATGAGCAGTTCTTC	CASSLEYRVAGNEQFF
TRBV6-4	NA	NA	TRBJ1-5	TGTGCCAGCAGTGACGTCGGGACCGACAGATATAGCGATCAGCCCCAGCATTTT	CASSDVGTDRYSDQPQHF
TRBV5-1	TRBD1	NA	TRBJ2-1	TGCGCCAGCAGCTCCCCACAGGGGAACGTAAACCTCTACAATGAGCAGTTCTTC	CASSSPQGNVNLYNEQFF
TRBV7-6	NA	NA	TRBJ1-3	TGTGCCAGCAGCCCGGGGGCGAGGGGGGACGGAAACACCATATATTTT	CASSPGARGDGNTIYF
TRBV27	NA	few	TRBJ1-5	TGTGCCAGCAGTTTGGTCGGAGGGGTCCAGCCCCAGCATTTT	CASSLVGGVQPQHF
TRBV4-2	NA	NA	TRBJ2-1	TGTGCCAGCAGCCAAGATAAGGACTACGAGCAGTTCTTC	CASSQDKDYEQFF
TRBV7-9	NA	NA	TRBJ1-1	TGTGCCAGCAGCTGGACGAGGGCGAACACTGAAGCTTTCTTT	CASSWTRANTEAFF
TRBV10-3	NA	once	TRBJ1-2	TGTGCCATCAGTGAGGCGTCCTATGGCTACACCTTC	CAISEASYGYTF
TRBV29-1	NA	NA	TRBJ1-1	TGCAGCGTTGTGAAAGGGGGAGAAGCTTTCTTT	CSVVKGGEAFF
TRBV4-3	NA	NA	TRBJ1-2	TGCGCCAGCAGCCAAGATGACCGGACGGCTGGAATATATGGCTACACCTTC	CASSQDDRTAGIYGYTF
TRBV20-1	NA	once	TRBJ2-1	TGCAGTGCTAGAGCCCAGGGGATGGACAATGAGCAGTTCTTC	CSARAQGMDNEQFF
TRBV6-4	TRBD2	few	TRBJ2-1	TGTGCCAGCAGCCGGACCGGCGGGGGGTTCTCCTACAATGAGCAGTTCTTC	CASSRTGGGFSYNEQFF
TRBV7-2	TRBD1	NA	TRBJ2-1	TGTGCCAGCAGCACGGGACAGATCTACAATGAGCAGTTCTTC	CASSTGQIYNEQFF
TRBV7-2	TRBD2	NA	TRBJ2-3	TGTGCCAGCAGCTTATTCGGGACTAGCGGATACACAGATACGCAGTATTTT	CASSLFGTSGYTDTQYF
TRBV18	NA	few	TRBJ2-3	TGTGCCAGCTCACCACCGGCAGGCCCCACAGATACGCAGTATTTT	CASSPPAGPTDTQYF
TRBV6-2/TRBV6-3	NA	NA	TRBJ2-5	TGTGCCAGCAGTTACTCGCGGGGACCGTATCAAGAGACCCAGTACTTC	CASSYSRGPYQETQYF
TRBV11-3	NA	NA	TRBJ2-1	TGTGCCAGCAGCGAGACATACAAGGCCTACAATGAGCAGTTCTTC	CASSETYKAYNEQFF
TRBV20-1	NA	few	TRBJ1-2	TGCAGTGCTGGCATCGGTAGGCGTCAGTATGGCTACACCTTC	CSAGIGRRQYGYTF
TRBV9	NA	few	TRBJ2-1	TGTGCCAGCAGCGTGTGGGACTCCACCTACAATGAGCAGTTCTTC	CASSVWDSTYNEQFF
TRBV29-1	NA	few	TRBJ1-1	TGCAGCGTTGAAGAGGTCAGGTCGGGAAACACTGAAGCTTTCTTT	CSVEEVRSGNTEAFF
TRBV10-3	TRBD1	many	TRBJ2-1	TGTGCCATCAAAAAAACAGGGGGCGAGCAGTTCTTC	CAIKKTGGEQFF
TRBV20-1	TRBD2	few	TRBJ2-1	TGCAGTGCTAGGAGCGGGGGGATTTACAATGAGCAGTTCTTC	CSARSGGIYNEQFF
TRBV4-2	TRBD1	NA	TRBJ1-5	TGTGCCAGCAGTTTTCAGGCAGGGGGTAATCAGCCCCAGCATTTT	CASSFQAGGNQPQHF
TRBV24-1	TRBD1	NA	TRBJ2-3	TGTGCCACCAGGTCCGGGACAGACACCGGGACAGATACGCAGTATTTT	CATRSGTDTGTDTQYF
TRBV29-1	NA	many	TRBJ2-4	TGCAGCGTTGAAACGGACACCCTAGAGCAGTACTTC	CSVETDTLEQYF
TRBV29-1	NA	NA	TRBJ2-3	TGCAGCGTTGATGGTCCCACAGATACGCAGTATTTT	CSVDGPTDTQYF
TRBV4-3	NA	NA	TRBJ2-7	TGCGCCAGCAGCCAAGACAGAGACCCCAGCTACGAGCAGTACTTC	CASSQDRDPSYEQYF
TRBV29-1	NA	few	TRBJ2-5	TGCAGCGTTGGTAGACTGGTTCGGGAGACCCAGTACTTC	CSVGRLVRETQYF
TRBV7-9	NA	NA	TRBJ2-1	TGTACCAGCAGCTCCCGTTCTACCCCCTACAATGAGCAGTTCTTC	CTSSSRSTPYNEQFF
TRBV29-1	TRBD1	few	TRBJ2-1	TGCAGCGTTCCCGGGACAGCCTACAATGAGCAGTTCTTC	CSVPGTAYNEQFF